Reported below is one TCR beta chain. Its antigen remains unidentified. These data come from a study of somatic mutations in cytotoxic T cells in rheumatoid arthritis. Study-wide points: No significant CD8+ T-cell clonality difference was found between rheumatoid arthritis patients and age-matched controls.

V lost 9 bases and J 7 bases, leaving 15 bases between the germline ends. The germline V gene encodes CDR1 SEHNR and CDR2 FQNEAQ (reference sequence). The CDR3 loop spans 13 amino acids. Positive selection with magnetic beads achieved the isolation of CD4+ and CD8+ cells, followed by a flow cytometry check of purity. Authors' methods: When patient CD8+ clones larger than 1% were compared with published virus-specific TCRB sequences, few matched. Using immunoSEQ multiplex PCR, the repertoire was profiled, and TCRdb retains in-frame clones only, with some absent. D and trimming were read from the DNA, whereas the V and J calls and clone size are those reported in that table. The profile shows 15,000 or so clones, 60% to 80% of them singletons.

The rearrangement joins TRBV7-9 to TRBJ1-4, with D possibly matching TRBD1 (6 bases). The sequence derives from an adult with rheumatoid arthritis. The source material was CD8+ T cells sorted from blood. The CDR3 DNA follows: TGTGCCAGTGTCGAGAAGGACAGTGAAAAACTGTTTTTT. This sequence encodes CASVEKDSEKLFF.